Following are 22 T cell receptor beta chains from one sample sequenced in a study of blood T cell repertoires in COVID-19. Data came from immunoSEQ multiplex PCR; TCRdb stores just in-frame clones and leaves some out. This repertoire shows around 150,000 clones, around nine tenths found once; its top ten account for more than 3.5%. The specimen sequenced was peripheral blood. These receptors were taken from a woman aged 40 to 55 with acute or convalescent COVID-19.

This clone came up once. The CDR3 protein is CASSPQVPSTQYF. The CDR3 DNA sequence: TGTGCCAGCAGCCCTCAGGTACCCTCGACCCAGTACTTC. The chain has TRBV7-3 and TRBJ2-5; D is unclear. The CDR3 totals 13 residues. The V gene lost 5 bases and the J gene lost 7 bases, with 14 bases spanning the gap. Germline CDR1 reads SGHTA; CDR2 reads FQGTGA.

This CDR3 is CASSLGPSGRGGNEQFF. For the CDR3, the DNA is TGTGCCAGCAGCTTAGGTCCTAGCGGGAGGGGAGGCAATGAGCAGTTCTTC. V is TRBV7-2 and J is TRBJ2-1; 12 nucleotides align to TRBD2. V lost 1 base, J lost 6 bases, and 7 bases stayed unmatched. Looked up from germline, CDR1 is SGHTA and CDR2 is FQGNSA. This CDR3 comprises 17 residues.

The CDR3 nucleotides are TGTGCCAGCAGCTTCATAGGGGTCGGAGGCTACACCTTC. Translated: CASSFIGVGGYTF. V and J are TRBV7-9 and TRBJ1-2; weak D call: TRBD1 (5 bases). Trimming took off 3 bases at V and 8 bases at J, with 13 bases between the two ends. Per germline, CDR1 SEHNR and CDR2 FQNEAQ (reference sequence). This CDR3 comprises 13 residues.

The chain joins TRBV6-5 to TRBJ1-1, with 11 bases fitting TRBD1. The V gene's germline CDR1 is MNHEY and CDR2 SVGAGI. Trimming removed 6 bases from V and 5 bases from J; junction bases left unmatched: 8. The CDR3 extends over 15 amino acids. The CDR3: CASRNRDRGYTEAFF. CDR3 bases: TGTGCCAGCAGAAACCGGGACAGGGGGTATACTGAAGCTTTCTTT.

This rearrangement joins TRBV19 to TRBJ2-3, with 13 bases that match TRBD2. The CDR3 runs 15 residues. V lost 6 bases to trimming and J lost 4 bases; unmatched junction nucleotides: 4. Germline CDR1 reads LNHDA; CDR2 reads SQIVND (reference sequence). CDR3 nucleotide sequence: TGTGCCAGTAGACCACTAGCGGGGGGGCCAGATACGCAGTATTTT. Protein: CASRPLAGGPDTQYF.

This clone was detected only a few times. The DNA of the CDR3 is TGTGCCAGCAGCCCCGGGACAGGGAGGGACGCTGAAGCTTTCTTT. Encoded protein: CASSPGTGRDAEAFF. The rearrangement uses TRBV7-2 and TRBJ1-1; 9 positions match TRBD1. Trimming cost V 5 bases and J 6 bases; bases outside gene matches: 10. Germline assignment: CDR1 SGHTA and CDR2 FQGNSA. The CDR3 totals 15 residues. The entire variable domain, with the rest obtained from reference TRBV7-2 and TRBJ1-1, is as follows: GAGVSQSPSNKVTEKGKDVELRCDPISGHTALYWYRQSLGQGLEFLIYFQGNSAPDKSGLPSDRFSAERTGGSVSTLTIQRTQQEDSAVYLCASSPGTGRDAEAFFGQGTRLTVV.

The chain employs TRBV7-9 and TRBJ1-2, with D unresolved. The CDR3 is 14 amino acids. Trimming pared 5 bases from V and 5 bases from J, leaving 15 bases between. The V gene's germline CDR1 is SEHNR and CDR2 FQNEAQ (reference sequence). The CDR3 nucleotides read TGTGCCAGCAGCCTAGAGTCGGACTCTTATGGCTACACCTTC. Translated: CASSLESDSYGYTF. The full variable domain, with the rest looked up from reference TRBV7-9 and TRBJ1-2, is DTGVSQNPRHKITKRGQNVTFRCDPISEHNRLYWYRQTLGQGPEFLTYFQNEAQLEKSRLLSDRFSAERPKGSFSTLEIQRTEQGDSAMYLCASSLESDSYGYTFGSGTRLTVV.

This clone was recorded once. The rearrangement joins TRBV7-2 to TRBJ2-1, with 9 bases that match TRBD2. The CDR3 sequence is 18 residues long. V lost 4 bases and J lost 0; bases outside the gene matches: 10. Germline V gene lookup returns CDR1 SGHTA and CDR2 FQGNSA. The CDR3 nucleotides read TGTGCCAGCAGCTCGTTACCGGGACTAGCTAGCTCCTACAATGAGCAGTTCTTC. Its translation: CASSSLPGLASSYNEQFF.

J is TRBJ2-2 and V is TRBV19, with TRBD1 identical over 7 bases. This CDR3 comprises 16 residues. Germline assignment: CDR1 LNHDA and CDR2 SQIVND (reference sequence). V shed 5 bases and J 0 bases; nucleotides not matched to a gene: 6. Here the CDR3 DNA reads TGTGCCAGTAGTCCGGACAGGACTTCGAACACCGGGGAGCTGTTTTTT. Amino acid sequence: CASSPDRTSNTGELFF.

This clone was detected once. The chain joins TRBV18 to TRBJ1-4; D ambiguous. Germline V gene lookup returns CDR1 KGHSH and CDR2 LQKENI. V was clipped by 1 base and J by 6 bases, with 9 bases between them. This CDR3 contains 14 residues. The CDR3 is CASSPQHTDEKLFF. CDR3 bases: TGTGCCAGCTCACCACAACACACCGATGAAAAACTGTTTTTT.

The gene calls are TRBV29-1 and TRBJ2-5, with 10 bases identical to TRBD1. This CDR3 is built from 14 residues. Losses at the gene ends were 3 bases for V and 4 bases for J; bases not matched to a gene: 5. CDR1 is SQVTM and CDR2 is ANQGSEA in the germline V gene. Here the CDR3 DNA reads TGCAGCGTTGAGACAGGGGGCGCGGGAGAGACCCAGTACTTC. This translates into CSVETGGAGETQYF.

The chain carries TRBV4-3 and TRBJ2-7, with TRBD2 matching 9 bases. The CDR3 contains 14 residues. V dropped 4 bases and J dropped 2; count of bases not matched to a gene: 3. The germline CDR1 and CDR2 sequences are LGHNA and YSLEER. The CDR3 nucleotides read TGCGCCAGCAGCCCATTAGCGGGAGCCTACGAGCAGTACTTC. Protein: CASSPLAGAYEQYF.

This clone was recorded only once. The chain links TRBV7-9 to TRBJ2-6, with D perhaps TRBD1 (5 bases). The V and J ends lost 5 bases and 0 bases respectively, with 11 bases between them. From germline, CDR1 is SEHNR and CDR2 FQNEAQ (reference sequence). The CDR3 loop spans 16 amino acids. The CDR3 bases are TGTGCCAGCAGCGCATTTAGGGGCTCTGGGGCCAACGTCCTGACTTTC. Its protein is CASSAFRGSGANVLTF.

The rearrangement links TRBV15 to TRBJ2-5; 7 bases align to TRBD1. V was pared by 4 bases and J by 0 bases, with 8 bases of the junction left unmatched. Germline V gene lookup returns CDR1 LNHNV and CDR2 YYDKDF (reference sequence). The CDR3 runs to 16 residues. CDR3 residues: CATSTYRGLYQETQYF. The DNA of the CDR3 is TGTGCCACCAGCACCTACAGGGGTCTGTACCAAGAGACCCAGTACTTC. Together with reference TRBV15 and TRBJ2-5, the CDR3 gives the full variable domain: DAMVIQNPRYQVTQFGKPVTLSCSQTLNHNVMYWYQQKSSQAPKLLFHYYDKDFNNEADTPDNFQSRRPNTSFCFLDIRSPGLGDTAMYLCATSTYRGLYQETQYFGPGTRLLVL.

The chain couples TRBV29-1 to TRBJ2-7; TRBD1 aligns across 8 bases. J gave up 2 bases and V 6 bases, and 9 bases lay outside the gene matches. Germline CDR1 and CDR2: SQVTM and ANQGSEA. This CDR3 is 14 amino acids long. CDR3 nucleotide sequence: TGCAGCGTCATGACAGGGGACGCGACCTACGAGCAGTACTTC. Translated: CSVMTGDATYEQYF.

The chain uses TRBV5-1 and TRBJ2-1; TRBD1 is a possible D gene (6 bases). V was clipped by 4 bases and J by 4 bases, with 21 bases between them. The CDR3 is 17 amino acids. CDR1 is SGHRS and CDR2 is YFSETQ in the germline V gene. CDR3 in DNA: TGCGCCAGCAGCGGGGGATTTCCTGGGACAAATTACAATGAGCAGTTCTTC. Amino acid sequence: CASSGGFPGTNYNEQFF. The full variable domain, rest sourced from reference TRBV5-1 and TRBJ2-1, is KAGVTQTPRYLIKTRGQQVTLSCSPISGHRSVSWYQQTPGQGLQFLFEYFSETQRNKGNFPGRFSGRQFSNSRSEMNVSTLELGDSALYLCASSGGFPGTNYNEQFFGPGTRLTVL.

This clone was picked up a small number of times. V is TRBV27 and J is TRBJ1-1; possibly TRBD1 for D (5 bases). Trimming shortened V by 2 bases and J by 5 bases, and 15 bases separated the two germline ends. Germline V gives CDR1 MNHEY, CDR2 SMNVEV (reference sequence). The CDR3 runs to 15 residues. The CDR3: CASSLIARAGTEAFF. The DNA for the CDR3 is TGTGCCAGCAGTTTAATCGCCAGGGCGGGGACTGAAGCTTTCTTT.

Here the CDR3 reads CASSQPTVPAGGWVYGYTF. As DNA, the CDR3 is TGTGCCAGCAGTCAACCTACGGTACCGGCAGGGGGCTGGGTCTATGGCTACACCTTC. This chain connects TRBV7-9 to TRBJ1-2; TRBD1 matches at 8 bases. The CDR3 runs 19 residues. Germline CDR1 reads SEHNR; CDR2 reads FQNEAQ (reference sequence). V lost 6 bases to trimming and J lost 4 bases; unmatched junction nucleotides: 22.

This clone appeared once. This chain connects TRBV6-6 to TRBJ2-1, with 9 bases matching TRBD2. The CDR3 spans 15 residues. Germline V gene sequence: CDR1 MNHNY, CDR2 SVGAGI (reference sequence). The J segment lost 8 bases and the V segment lost 7 bases, leaving 12 bases of the junction unmatched. In DNA form, the CDR3 reads TGTGCCAGCATTCTACCGGGTAGCGGGAGTGATGAGCAGTTCTTC. This encodes CASILPGSGSDEQFF.

This clone occurred once. The chain recombines TRBV27 with TRBJ1-2; 9 bases are a match to TRBD1. With 3 bases clipped from V and 5 bases from J, the junction kept 10 bases outside the gene matches. Germline CDR1 and CDR2: MNHEY and SMNVEV (reference sequence). This CDR3 has 16 residues. The CDR3 protein is CASSLGGGQGLYGYTF. The CDR3 bases are TGTGCCAGCAGTTTGGGAGGGGGACAGGGCCTTTATGGCTACACCTTC.

The CDR3 region is CASSPAGVGVLTF. Written as DNA, the CDR3 is TGTGCCAGCAGCCCCGCCGGAGTTGGCGTCCTGACTTTC. This chain links TRBV7-2 with TRBJ2-6; D gene ambiguous. Germline V gives CDR1 SGHTA, CDR2 FQGNSA. The length of the CDR3 is 13 residues. V lost 5 bases and J 12 bases, leaving 14 bases between the germline ends.

The DNA for the CDR3 is TGTGCCAGTGCGCGAACAGGGGCCGGGGAGCTGTTTTTT. Translated, it gives CASARTGAGELFF. The rearrangement links TRBV19 to TRBJ2-2, with 7 bases fitting TRBD1. CDR1 is LNHDA and CDR2 is SQIVND in the germline V gene (reference sequence). The J segment lost 6 bases and the V segment lost 8 bases, leaving 6 bases of the junction unmatched. This CDR3 is built from 13 residues.